The 13 T cell receptor beta chains in this list originate from one sample, sequenced in a study of CD8 T cells in ankylosing spondylitis. Study-level findings and limits: It appeared that ankylosing spondylitis blood was characterized by a TCR beta motif of under ten highly homologous variants.

MiXCR, applied by TCRdb to the 5' RACE reads, yields one record per CDR3 protein. The sample includes some 800,000 distinct CDR3 sequences, 12% of them seen just once. Their antigens remain unidentified. Material for sequencing was blood, either unsorted or a sorted T cell fraction (not recorded which). Receptor source: a male donor with ankylosing spondylitis.

V usage is TRBV10-1 and J usage is TRBJ2-7, with D perhaps assigned TRBD1 or TRBD2 (6 bases each). Germline loops: CDR1 WNHNN, CDR2 SYGVQD (reference sequence). Trimming shortened V by 3 bases and J by 6 bases, and 18 bases separated the two germline ends. The CDR3 sequence is 15 residues long. CDR3 nucleotide sequence: TGCGCCAGCAGTGACCCGGGGGCTAAACCGTCCGAGCAGTACTTC. This gives the protein CASSDPGAKPSEQYF.

The chain combines TRBV6-1 with TRBJ2-4; D perhaps matches TRBD2 (5 bases). The CDR3 spans 14 residues. CDR1 and CDR2 from the germline V gene are MNHNS and SASEGT. V lost 4 bases, J lost 6 bases, and 13 bases lay in between. The CDR3 sequence: CASSARTRVNIQYF. The DNA of the CDR3 is TGTGCCAGCAGTGCACGGACGCGGGTAAACATTCAGTACTTC.

This clonotype was detected ten times or more. V is TRBV5-1 and J is TRBJ2-1; 7 bases map to TRBD2. The CDR3 contains 14 residues. V was pared by 2 bases and J by 9 bases, with 8 bases of the junction left unmatched. The germline CDR1 and CDR2 sequences are SGHRS and YFSETQ. CDR3 DNA sequence: TGCGCCAGCAGCTTAGGCGGGAGTATTTTTGAGCAGTTCTTC. It yields the protein CASSLGGSIFEQFF.

The chain links TRBV7-2 to TRBJ2-5; 9 bases align to TRBD2. The ends lost 5 bases at V and 5 bases at J; junction bases unmatched: 3. CDR1 and CDR2 from the germline V gene are SGHTA and FQGNSA. The CDR3 extends over 13 amino acids. As DNA, the CDR3 is TGTGCCAGCAGCCGGGCGGGGGGGGAGACCCAGTACTTC. This translates into CASSRAGGETQYF.

This chain joins TRBV10-2 and TRBJ1-2; D gene unclear. Trimming removed 4 bases from V and 0 bases from J, with 15 bases in between. The V gene's germline CDR1 is WSHSY and CDR2 SAAADI. This CDR3 spans 16 amino acids. The CDR3 DNA follows: TGCGCCAGCAGTGGAAACACCCCGTTAGCTAACTATGGCTACACCTTC. Amino acid sequence: CASSGNTPLANYGYTF.

The V call is TRBV18, the J call TRBJ2-5; a possible D gene is TRBD1 (5 bases). CDR3 length: 13 amino acids. Germline V CDR1 and CDR2: KGHSH, LQKENI. The V gene lost 4 bases and the J gene lost 3 bases, with 9 bases spanning the gap. The CDR3 DNA sequence: TGTGCCAGCTCACTCATAGGGGAAGAGACCCAGTACTTC. Translation: CASSLIGEETQYF.

Only a few counts were recorded for this clonotype. CDR3 DNA sequence: TGTGCCAGCAGCTCCGACAGCCCGCCCGGGCCCCAGCATTTT. Its protein product is CASSSDSPPGPQHF. The gene calls are TRBV7-2 and TRBJ1-5; D perhaps matches TRBD1 (5 bases). The ends were cut back, 4 bases at V and 9 bases at J, with 16 bases in the middle. The CDR3 is 14 residues long. Germline CDR1 is SGHTA and CDR2 is FQGNSA.

V is TRBV7-2 and J is TRBJ2-3; D is ambiguous. This CDR3 contains 14 residues. CDR1 is SGHTA and CDR2 is FQGNSA in the germline V gene. Trimming pared 5 bases from V and 7 bases from J, leaving 16 bases between. The CDR3 loop reads CASSPWWAGHTQYF. CDR3 coding DNA: TGTGCCAGCAGCCCATGGTGGGCCGGTCATACGCAGTATTTT.

This chain connects TRBV27 to TRBJ2-3; 12 bases fit TRBD2. The CDR3 is 16 residues long. The V segment lost 0 bases and the J segment 5 bases; nucleotides outside the gene matches: 3. The germline gives CDR1 MNHEY, CDR2 SMNVEV (reference sequence). The CDR3 loop reads CASSLSGLAGRDTQYF. In DNA form, the CDR3 reads TGTGCCAGCAGTTTATCCGGACTAGCGGGAAGAGATACGCAGTATTTT.

This clonotype occurred a few times. The rearrangement uses TRBV5-1 and TRBJ2-3, with TRBD2 matching 7 bases. CDR1 and CDR2 (germline): SGHRS, YFSETQ. CDR3 length equals 17 residues. With 2 bases clipped from V and 0 bases from J, the junction kept 9 bases outside the gene matches. The CDR3 DNA sequence: TGCGCCAGCAGCTTACTTCAGGGACTAACTAGCACAGATACGCAGTATTTT. Translating it yields CASSLLQGLTSTDTQYF.

The chain has TRBV2 and TRBJ2-1; D gene unclear. Germline V gene data show CDR1 as SNHLY and CDR2 as FYNNEI. CDR3 size: 14 residues. V lost 3 bases and J lost 6, with 12 bases in between. The CDR3 bases are TGTGCCAGCAGTGATGCCGTTGGGCCCAATGAGCAGTTCTTC. Amino acids: CASSDAVGPNEQFF.

This clonotype was detected ten times or more. The chain is built from TRBV7-8 and TRBJ1-4, with D uncertain. CDR1 and CDR2 (germline): SGHVS, FQNEAQ. Trimming shortened V by 7 bases and J by 6 bases, and 12 bases separated the two germline ends. The CDR3 is 13 residues long. The chain's CDR3 is CASIGRDHEKLFF. Written as DNA, the CDR3 is TGTGCCAGCATTGGTAGGGATCATGAAAAACTGTTTTTT.

In this sample, this clonotype turned up a few times. The gene calls are TRBV20-1 and TRBJ1-2; TRBD1 agrees at 8 bases. Germline V gene data show CDR1 as DFQATT and CDR2 as SNEGSKA (reference sequence). Trimming removed 6 bases from V and 4 bases from J; junction bases left unmatched: 7. The CDR3 has 13 residues. The CDR3 region is CSATQGEGYGYTF. DNA for the CDR3: TGCAGTGCCACACAGGGGGAAGGCTATGGCTACACCTTC.